The rows below give T cell receptor beta chains drawn from one sample of a study of CD8+CD57+ T cells in acquired aplastic anemia. In TCRdb, the reads were re-called with MiXCR into one record per CDR3 protein. The sample lists roughly 180,000 distinct CDR3 sequences; less than 55% were seen once. Source material: sorted CD4+, CD8+, or CD8+CD57+ T cells (not recorded which) from PBMCs. The receptors were gathered from a human donor in good health. Each CDR3 is given with its conserved first and last residue. Fields, in order: clone size, V gene, J gene, D gene, CDR3 DNA, CDR3 protein. A D gene is named only where the DNA matches it firmly. The size field is filled for only some rows; it gives once, few, many or a size class.

>.|TRBV20-1|TRBJ2-7|TRBD2
TGCAGTGCTGGGGGACTAGCGGGAGTGGGCGAGCAGTACTTC
CSAGGLAGVGEQYF
>many|TRBV6-5|TRBJ1-2|.
TGTGCCAGCAGTCAGACAGTAAGCTATGGCTACACCTTC
CASSQTVSYGYTF
>few|TRBV30|TRBJ2-4|.
TGTGCCTGGAGTTCCGGGGATCTAGCCAAAAACATTCAGTACTTC
CAWSSGDLAKNIQYF
>few|TRBV6-2/TRBV6-3|TRBJ2-7|TRBD1
TGTGCCAGCAGACCACACACAGGGGTTGACGAGCAGTACTTC
CASRPHTGVDEQYF
>few|TRBV30|TRBJ2-1|.
TGTGCCTGGGGACCCGGGACACCCTCCTACAATGAGCAGTTCTTC
CAWGPGTPSYNEQFF
>few|TRBV7-9|TRBJ1-2|TRBD1
TGTGCCAGCAGCTTAGGTGGGACAGGGAGTTTTGGCTACACCTTC
CASSLGGTGSFGYTF
>once|TRBV10-3|TRBJ1-6|TRBD1
TGTGCCGCTCATGACGGGACAGATGCCGCGTCACCCCTCCACTTT
CAAHDGTDAASPLHF
>.|TRBV9|TRBJ2-3|.
TGTGCCAGCAGCGTGGAGGCCGGGAGCACCACAGATACGCAGTATTTT
CASSVEAGSTTDTQYF
>.|TRBV29-1|TRBJ1-1|.
TGCAGCGTTGACGATTCCATATGGAACACTGAAGCTTTCTTT
CSVDDSIWNTEAFF
>.|TRBV2|TRBJ1-4|TRBD1
TGTGCCAGCACCGCCGACAGGGCGTCTGAAAAACTGTTTTTT
CASTADRASEKLFF
>.|TRBV2|TRBJ2-7|.
TGTGCCAGCTCACCAACAGTTTCCTACGAGCAGTACTTC
CASSPTVSYEQYF
>few|TRBV15|TRBJ2-5|.
TGTGCCACCAGCACACCCCGGGGCCGAAGTCAAGAGACCCAGTACTTC
CATSTPRGRSQETQYF
>.|TRBV24-1|TRBJ2-7|.
TGTGCCACCAGCCCCGGACAGTTCTCCTACGAGCAGTACTTC
CATSPGQFSYEQYF
>.|TRBV19|TRBJ1-5|.
TGTGCCAGTATCTCCAGCGGGGGAAGAACTCAGCCCCAGCATTTT
CASISSGGRTQPQHF
>.|TRBV6-1|TRBJ2-1|.
TGTGCCAGCAGAGGAGGGGCCTCCTACAATGAGCAGTTCTTC
CASRGGASYNEQFF
>.|TRBV19|TRBJ2-1|TRBD2
TGTGCCTCAAAGGGGACTAGCGGGATGGATGAGCAGTTCTTC
CASKGTSGMDEQFF
>.|TRBV7-2|TRBJ2-1|.
TGTGCCAGCAGCCCGGATGATGGGCAGTTCTTC
CASSPDDGQFF
>many|TRBV20-1|TRBJ1-1|.
TGCAGTGCTTTGAAGGGCGCCACTGAAGCTTTCTTT
CSALKGATEAFF
>many|TRBV19|TRBJ2-5|.
TGTGCCAGTAGTATAGAGGGCGGGCCGCAAGAGACCCAGTACTTC
CASSIEGGPQETQYF
>.|TRBV6-5|TRBJ1-6|TRBD1
TGTGCCAGCAGTTCGGGACAGGAGAATTCACCCCTCCACTTT
CASSSGQENSPLHF
>many|TRBV12-3/TRBV12-4|TRBJ2-1|.
TGTGCCAGCACCCCACCTCAGCTAGCGTGGAATGAGCAGTTCTTC
CASTPPQLAWNEQFF
>.|TRBV7-8|TRBJ1-5|TRBD1
TGTGCCAGCAGCAAGACAGGGTCCCAGCCCCAGCATTTT
CASSKTGSQPQHF
>.|TRBV7-8|TRBJ1-4|.
TGTGCCAGCAGCTTATCCATAGGAGGGAATGAAAAACTGTTTTTT
CASSLSIGGNEKLFF
>.|TRBV18|TRBJ1-5|TRBD1
TGTGCCAGCTCACCGACAGGGGTCAATCAGCCCCAGCATTTT
CASSPTGVNQPQHF
>.|TRBV7-6|TRBJ2-5|TRBD1
TGTGCCAGCAGCTTAGGGGCAGGGGGATCGGAGACCCAGTACTTC
CASSLGAGGSETQYF
>.|TRBV5-5|TRBJ2-7|.
TGTGCCAGCGGCTTGGAGGGGGGATCTTGGAACGAGCAGTACTTC
CASGLEGGSWNEQYF
>.|TRBV15|TRBJ2-7|.
TGTGCCACCAGCAGAGATCGGGGCATGAGCTACGAGCAGTACTTC
CATSRDRGMSYEQYF
>.|TRBV2|TRBJ2-3|.
TGTGCCAGCAGTGCGACAGGTTGGGCAGATACGCAGTATTTT
CASSATGWADTQYF
>many|TRBV15|TRBJ2-5|TRBD1
TGTGCCACCAGCAGAAAGCAACAGGGGACGACCCAAGAGACCCAGTACTTC
CATSRKQQGTTQETQYF
>.|TRBV6-1|TRBJ2-1|.
TGTGCCAGCTACTTCTACAATGAGCAGTTCTTC
CASYFYNEQFF
>many|TRBV5-6|TRBJ2-7|.
TGTGCTTCTGCGCTAGGTAAGGGGAGGTCGAGCGAGCAGTACTTC
CASALGKGRSSEQYF
>many|TRBV20-1|TRBJ1-5|.
TGCAGTGCTAGAGATTTCCAGGGCGGTCAGCCCCAGCATTTT
CSARDFQGGQPQHF
>many|TRBV5-1|TRBJ2-5|.
TGCGCCAGCTGGAACAACGCCGAAGAGACCCAGTACTTC
CASWNNAEETQYF
>many|TRBV7-8|TRBJ2-2|.
TGTGCCAGCAGTCTCGGACTAACTTACACCGGGGAGCTGTTTTTT
CASSLGLTYTGELFF
>.|TRBV20-1|TRBJ2-1|.
TGCAGTGCTACAACCGGGGCCGAGAATGAGCAGTTCTTC
CSATTGAENEQFF
>once|TRBV10-2|TRBJ1-1|TRBD1
TGCGCCAGCAGTGAGGGTAGACAGGGAGCTTTCTTT
CASSEGRQGAFF
>.|TRBV10-3|TRBJ2-1|TRBD2
TGTGCCATCAGGGGGACTAGCGGGAGGTTCTACAATGAGCAGTTCTTC
CAIRGTSGRFYNEQFF
>.|TRBV7-8|TRBJ2-1|TRBD2
TGTGCCAGCACGGGAGGCAGCTCCTACAATGAGCAGTTCTTC
CASTGGSSYNEQFF
>few|TRBV2|TRBJ1-6|TRBD1
TGTGCCAGGGGCAAAGGGACAGGGAATAATTCACCCCTCCACTTT
CARGKGTGNNSPLHF
>.|TRBV19|TRBJ1-6|.
TGTGCCAGTAGTATAGGGGAGGGGGGGTCACCCCTCCACTTT
CASSIGEGGSPLHF
>many|TRBV7-9|TRBJ2-4|.
TGTGCCAGCAGCTTACGAGACGTGGGCAAAAACATTCAGTACTTC
CASSLRDVGKNIQYF
>.|TRBV19|TRBJ2-7|.
TGTGCCACCCGAGGGTCGGCCTACGAGCAGTACTTC
CATRGSAYEQYF
>few|TRBV7-6|TRBJ2-2|.
TGTGCCAGCAGCCACGCGGGGCAGGCGAACACCGGGGAGCTGTTTTTT
CASSHAGQANTGELFF
>.|TRBV10-3|TRBJ1-6|.
TGTGCCATCAGTGAGTCGGTACCCAGATCCCGTTCACCCCTCCACTTT
CAISESVPRSRSPLHF